This note documents a single T cell receptor (beta chain) sequence. Trimming cost V 2 bases and J 4 bases, with 8 bases left between them. The CDR3 consists of 13 residues. Germline V gene sequence: CDR1 SGHTA, CDR2 FQGTGA. This record belongs to a study of shared clonotypes between healthy human individuals. Method: immunoSEQ multiplex PCR; TCRdb's copy keeps in-frame clones and lacks some. This sample yields 2,500,000 or so clones, of which under 95% are seen a single time; about 0.41% belongs to the top ten. Researchers partitioned CD4+ cells into CD45RA+ naive and CD45RA-negative memory subsets. The sequenced material came from naive CD4+ T cells from PBMCs. The subset was: CD45RA+ positively selected. The V gene is TRBV7-3, the J gene TRBJ1-2, with unresolved D. The clonotype comes from a man between 18 and 35 years old in good health. Some clones in this sample may be carry-over from other donors' samples. The CDR3 is CASSLGASYGYTF. The CDR3 DNA is TGTGCCAGCAGCTTAGGAGCGTCCTATGGCTACACCTTC.